The 27 T cell receptor beta chains listed next were all sequenced from one sample in a study of cytomegalovirus exposure and HLA in healthy donors. Both 60 Vbeta primers and 13 Jbeta primers went into the PCR. Profiling relied on immunoSEQ multiplex PCR, and the TCRdb table lists in-frame clones only, not all of them. The sample yields about 190,000 clones, approximately 80% seen once. The sequenced material came from PBMCs. The receptors were sampled from a woman aged 40 to 55 in good health and CMV-seronegative.

This sequence joins TRBV19 and TRBJ2-6, with no clear D. Germline V gene lookup returns CDR1 LNHDA and CDR2 SQIVND (reference sequence). The CDR3 has 16 residues. V was cut by 3 bases and J by 0 bases, with 9 bases left in between. The CDR3 sequence is CASSINGLSGANVLTF. As DNA, the CDR3 is TGTGCCAGTAGTATCAACGGTCTCTCTGGGGCCAACGTCCTGACTTTC. The full variable domain, rest sourced from reference TRBV19 and TRBJ2-6, is DGGITQSPKYLFRKEGQNVTLSCEQNLNHDAMYWYRQDPGQGLRLIYYSQIVNDFQKGDIAEGYSVSREKKESFPLTVTSAQKNPTAFYLCASSINGLSGANVLTFGAGSRLTVL.

V gene TRBV15 combines with J gene TRBJ1-4; D possibly corresponds to TRBD1 (6 bases). Germline V CDR1 and CDR2: LNHNV, YYDKDF (reference sequence). This CDR3 comprises 15 residues. V lost 0 bases to trimming and J lost 7 bases, with 12 bases between them. Written as DNA, the CDR3 is TGTGCCACCAGCAGAGAGGGGGCGCAGGGTGAAAAACTGTTTTTT. It encodes CATSREGAQGEKLFF.

The gene calls are TRBV11-3 and TRBJ2-7; weak D call: TRBD2 (5 bases). Germline CDR1 SGHNT, CDR2 YENEEA. This CDR3 contains 15 residues. Trimming removed 0 bases from V and 1 base from J, with 10 bases in between. The CDR3 is CASSLDGVGSYEQYF. DNA of the CDR3: TGTGCCAGCAGCTTAGACGGGGTAGGGTCCTACGAGCAGTACTTC.

CDR3: CSVEGVDSQPPIQYF. The CDR3 nucleotides are TGCAGCGTTGAAGGGGTCGACAGTCAGCCTCCCATTCAGTACTTC. The chain links TRBV29-1 to TRBJ2-4; possibly TRBD1 for D (5 bases). The CDR3 has 15 amino acids. The V gene lost 1 base and the J gene lost 9 bases, with 19 bases spanning the gap. Germline lookup yields CDR1 SQVTM and CDR2 ANQGSEA. The full variable domain, in which reference TRBV29-1 and TRBJ2-4 provide the parts outside the CDR3, is SAVISQKPSRDICQRGTSLTIQCQVDSQVTMMFWYRQQPGQSLTLIATANQGSEATYESGFVIDKFPISRPNLTFSTLTVSNMSPEDSSIYLCSVEGVDSQPPIQYFGAGTRLSVL.

The count of this clone is one. The junction shows a germline mismatch at one end, possibly a read error. This sequence joins TRBV19 and TRBJ1-3; no definite D call. Germline-derived CDR1 and CDR2 are LNHDA and SQIVND (reference sequence). The CDR3 totals 15 residues. This CDR3 reads CASSIGTVYGNTTYF. As DNA, the CDR3 is TGTGCCAGTAGTATCGGTACAGTATATGGAAACACCACATATTTT.

This chain links TRBV9 with TRBJ2-3; TRBD1 agrees at 8 bases. J was trimmed by 1 base and V by 4 bases; bases with no gene match: 2. The CDR3 totals 14 residues. The V gene's germline CDR1 is SGDLS and CDR2 YYNGEE. DNA of the CDR3: TGTGCCAGCAGCAAGGGACAGGGCACAGATACGCAGTATTTT. It specifies CASSKGQGTDTQYF.

The chain employs TRBV4-2 and TRBJ2-5; D call uncertain. CDR1 is LGHNA and CDR2 is YNFKEQ in the germline V gene. There are 14 residues in the CDR3. The V and J ends lost 0 bases and 3 bases respectively, with 8 bases between them. This CDR3 reads CASSQDSIKETQYF. CDR3 sequence (DNA): TGTGCCAGCAGCCAAGATAGCATCAAAGAGACCCAGTACTTC.

The V gene is TRBV7-9, the J gene TRBJ1-4; TRBD1 agrees at 9 bases. V shed 5 bases, J shed 5 bases, and the junction held 9 bases outside the gene matches. The CDR3 has 16 residues. From germline, CDR1 is SEHNR and CDR2 FQNEAQ (reference sequence). The CDR3 sequence: CASSPSAGTGNEKLFF. As DNA, the CDR3 is TGTGCCAGCAGCCCCTCAGCCGGGACAGGGAATGAAAAACTGTTTTTT.

This clone was recorded once. The J gene is TRBJ1-2, the V gene TRBV7-2; 8 bases are shared with TRBD1. V dropped 4 bases and J dropped 5; count of bases not matched to a gene: 6. The CDR3 loop spans 14 amino acids. Germline values: CDR1 SGHTA, CDR2 FQGNSA. The CDR3 region has the DNA TGTGCCAGCAGCTCCGACAGGGGAATTTATGGCTACACCTTC. It translates to CASSSDRGIYGYTF.

The V call is TRBV19, the J call TRBJ1-5; D call uncertain. With 5 bases removed from V and 5 bases from J, the gap between germline ends came to 16 bases. The CDR3 sequence is 15 residues long. Germline CDR1 and CDR2: LNHDA and SQIVND (reference sequence). CDR3 DNA: TGTGCCAGTAGTCTAAGACTGAAAAATGATCAGCCCCAGCATTTT. It yields the protein CASSLRLKNDQPQHF.

In its sample, this clone was seen a few times. This chain uses TRBV5-5 with TRBJ1-2; possibly TRBD1 for D (5 bases). V was trimmed by 2 bases and J by 8 bases, leaving 10 bases between them. CDR1 is SGHKS and CDR2 is YYEKEE in the germline V gene (reference sequence). The CDR3 spans 12 residues. CDR3 residues: CASSFWGEGYTF. The CDR3 DNA follows: TGTGCCAGCAGCTTCTGGGGGGAGGGCTACACCTTC.

The chain employs TRBV27 and TRBJ2-7; 7 bases line up with TRBD1. Trimming cost V 5 bases and J 6 bases; bases outside gene matches: 10. CDR1 is MNHEY, CDR2 SMNVEV, per germline (reference sequence). CDR3 length: 14 residues. The CDR3 region is CASSRGQVLSEQYF. The CDR3 DNA reads as TGTGCCAGCAGTAGAGGACAGGTTTTATCCGAGCAGTACTTC.

The chain carries TRBV7-2 and TRBJ2-3; TRBD2 matches 9 bases. V was clipped by 5 bases and J by 0 bases; unmatched bases: 3. The CDR3 loop spans 15 amino acids. Looked up from germline, CDR1 is SGHTA and CDR2 is FQGNSA. Written as DNA, the CDR3 is TGTGCCAGCAGCGCCCTAGCGGGAAGCACAGATACGCAGTATTTT. It yields the protein CASSALAGSTDTQYF.

The chain employs TRBV5-4 and TRBJ1-2; maybe TRBD1 (5 bases). This CDR3 is built from 15 residues. V was shortened by 4 bases and J by 8 bases, with 21 bases between the two germline ends. Germline V gene lookup returns CDR1 SGHNT and CDR2 YYREEE (reference sequence). CDR3: CASSTTTGMEVGYTF. The DNA of the CDR3 is TGTGCCAGCAGCACCACCACAGGTATGGAAGTCGGCTACACCTTC.

This chain connects TRBV5-1 to TRBJ2-7; TRBD2 agrees at 9 bases. Trimming at V came to 3 bases and at J to 5 bases, leaving 18 bases not matched to a gene. Germline loops: CDR1 SGHRS, CDR2 YFSETQ. This CDR3 has 18 residues. DNA for the CDR3: TGCGCCAGCAGCTGCCCCTTCAGTGCGGGAGGGCCTAGGGACGAGCAGTACGTC. Protein: CASSCPFSAGGPRDEQYV.

The chain links TRBV2 to TRBJ2-5; D may be TRBD2 (6 bases). The V and J ends lost 0 bases and 0 bases respectively, with 20 bases between them. The CDR3 has 19 residues. CDR1 and CDR2 from the germline V gene are SNHLY and FYNNEI. Here the CDR3 DNA reads TGTGCCAGCAGTGAAGCGCTTCAAGGGACTTCGACCTACCAAGAGACCCAGTACTTC. This sequence encodes CASSEALQGTSTYQETQYF.

The CDR3 region is CSASQQETQYF. The CDR3 DNA reads TGCAGTGCTAGCCAACAAGAGACCCAGTACTTC. The V call is TRBV20-1, the J call TRBJ2-5; no reliable D call. Germline CDR1 and CDR2: DFQATT and SNEGSKA (reference sequence). The CDR3 totals 11 residues. Trimming left V 3 bases short and J 2 bases short, with 4 bases between.

The chain has TRBV30 and TRBJ2-7, with D possibly being TRBD1 (7 bases). Germline V CDR1 and CDR2: GTSNPN, SVGIG (reference sequence). V lost 3 bases and J 4 bases, leaving 13 bases between the germline ends. The CDR3 has 13 residues. The CDR3 spells CAWSLTGRYEQYF. CDR3 in DNA: TGTGCCTGGAGCCTGACAGGGAGGTACGAGCAGTACTTC.

The rearrangement joins TRBV18 to TRBJ2-5; 7 bases align to TRBD2. J was trimmed by 2 bases and V by 6 bases; bases with no gene match: 6. In germline, CDR1 is KGHSH, CDR2 LQKENI. The length of the CDR3 is 14 residues. CDR3 loop: CASSPSGLQETQYF. Here the CDR3 DNA reads TGTGCCAGCTCCCCCTCGGGACTACAAGAGACCCAGTACTTC.

This chain joins TRBV19 and TRBJ2-1; weak D call: TRBD2 (6 bases). The V end lost 3 bases, the J end lost 8 bases, and 17 bases lay between the germline ends. CDR3 length: 15 amino acids. Germline V CDR1 and CDR2: LNHDA, SQIVND (reference sequence). CDR3 protein: CASSIRRGRSDEQFF. The CDR3 DNA is TGTGCCAGTAGTATCCGAAGAGGGAGGAGTGATGAGCAGTTCTTC.

In its sample, this clone was seen a few times. The chain combines TRBV25-1 with TRBJ2-7; 13 nucleotides agree with TRBD2. The CDR3 contains 15 residues. V lost 8 bases and J lost 6; bases outside the gene matches: 10. Germline CDR1 MGHDK, CDR2 SYGVNS. The CDR3 sequence is CASSPRTSGRGEQYV. The CDR3 nucleotides read TGTGCCAGCTCACCTAGGACTAGCGGGAGAGGCGAGCAGTACGTC.

J is TRBJ2-3 and V is TRBV14, with D possibly TRBD1 on 6 matching bases. CDR3 length equals 15 residues. The ends were cut back, 4 bases at V and 13 bases at J, with 24 bases in the middle. Germline V lookup: CDR1 SGHDN, CDR2 FVKESK. In DNA form, the CDR3 reads TGTGCCAGCAGCCGGATACAGGGTTCCACGGGGACGAAGTATTTT. Amino acid sequence: CASSRIQGSTGTKYF.

The gene calls are TRBV5-4 and TRBJ2-2; TRBD1 matches 9 bases. This CDR3 is 17 amino acids long. Germline V gene sequence: CDR1 SGHNT, CDR2 YYREEE (reference sequence). V lost 4 bases and J lost 0; bases outside the gene matches: 7. The CDR3 bases are TGTGCCAGCAGCCCAAGGGACAGGGTCACGAACACCGGGGAGCTGTTTTTT. It is translated as CASSPRDRVTNTGELFF. The variable domain in full, with the rest retrieved from reference TRBV5-4 and TRBJ2-2, is ETGVTQSPTHLIKTRGQQVTLRCSSQSGHNTVSWYQQALGQGPQFIFQYYREEENGRGNFPPRFSGLQFPNYSSELNVNALELDDSALYLCASSPRDRVTNTGELFFGEGSRLTVL.

The DNA for the CDR3 is TGTGCCAGCCGAGGGGGAACTGAAGCTTTCTTT. Its translation is CASRGGTEAFF. The chain links TRBV27 to TRBJ1-1, with a tentative D call TRBD1 (6 bases). Germline CDR1 is MNHEY and CDR2 is SMNVEV (reference sequence). Trimming removed 8 bases from V and 5 bases from J, with 9 bases in between. This CDR3 is built from 11 residues.

The V call is TRBV11-3, the J call TRBJ2-5; no clear D gene. Trimming cost V 1 base and J 4 bases, with 13 bases left between them. The CDR3 runs 15 residues. Germline CDR1 is SGHNT and CDR2 is YENEEA. CDR3 DNA sequence: TGTGCCAGCAGCTTAGCTCGAGACTCATCAGAGACCCAGTACTTC. This gives the protein CASSLARDSSETQYF.

V and J are TRBV10-3 and TRBJ1-1; TRBD1 matches 9 bases. Germline V lookup: CDR1 ENHRY, CDR2 SYGVKD. The CDR3 is 13 residues long. The V and J ends lost 10 bases and 2 bases, in that order; junction bases with no gene match: 5. CDR3 sequence: CATGDRDNTEAFF. The DNA for the CDR3 is TGTGCCACCGGGGACAGGGATAACACTGAAGCTTTCTTT.

The rearrangement uses TRBV27 and TRBJ1-2; TRBD1 aligns across 7 bases. V was clipped by 5 bases and J by 5 bases; unmatched bases: 11. This CDR3 has 15 residues. Germline-derived CDR1 and CDR2 are MNHEY and SMNVEV (reference sequence). CDR3: CASSPDRDSLYGYTF. The DNA of the CDR3 is TGTGCCAGCAGTCCCGACAGGGATTCTTTGTATGGCTACACCTTC.